Here is one TCR beta chain with its context. Its specificity is not known. The sample comes from a study of CD8 T cells in ankylosing spondylitis. Study results and caveats: As for the disease-linked clones, they showed a CD8+ phenotype and occurred at relatively low frequencies in peripheral blood. The study identified a TCR beta motif of roughly eight highly homologous variants that appeared characteristic of ankylosing spondylitis blood.

It was by quantitative 5'-RACE with molecular barcodes that TCR beta libraries were made. From the 5' RACE reads, TCRdb called clonotypes with MiXCR, one entry per CDR3 protein. Of roughly 300,000 distinct CDR3 sequences in the sample, roughly 8% are singletons; the top ten hold roughly 15%. The CDR3 loop spans 16 amino acids. V was clipped by 4 bases and J by 0 bases, with 19 bases between them. CDR1 DFQATT and CDR2 SNEGSKA come from the germline V gene (reference sequence). The TCR sequence derives from a male donor with ankylosing spondylitis. Material for sequencing was blood, either unsorted or a sorted T cell fraction (not recorded which). The J gene is TRBJ2-7, the V gene TRBV20-1; no definite D call. CDR3 sequence: CSAIGPVIPHSYEQYF. CDR3 nucleotides: TGCAGTGCTATCGGACCGGTGATCCCCCACTCCTACGAGCAGTACTTC.